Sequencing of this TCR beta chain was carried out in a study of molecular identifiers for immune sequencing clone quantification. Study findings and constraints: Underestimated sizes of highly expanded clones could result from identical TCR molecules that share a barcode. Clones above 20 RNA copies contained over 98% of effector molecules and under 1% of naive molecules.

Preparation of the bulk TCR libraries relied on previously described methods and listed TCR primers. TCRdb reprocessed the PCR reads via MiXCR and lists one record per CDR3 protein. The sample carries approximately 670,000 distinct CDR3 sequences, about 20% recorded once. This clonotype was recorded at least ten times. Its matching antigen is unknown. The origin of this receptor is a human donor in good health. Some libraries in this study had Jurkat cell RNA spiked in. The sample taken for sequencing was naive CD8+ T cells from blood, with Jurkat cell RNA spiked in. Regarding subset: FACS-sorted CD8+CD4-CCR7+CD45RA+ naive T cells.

The CDR3 region has the DNA TGTGCCAGCAGCTCCCCACAGGGGAACACTGAAGCTTTCTTT. It codes for CASSSPQGNTEAFF. The rearrangement links TRBV7-9 to TRBJ1-1, with D possibly being TRBD1 (6 bases). V was cut by 4 bases and J by 1 base, with 10 bases left in between. CDR3 length: 14 residues. Germline V lookup: CDR1 SEHNR, CDR2 FQNEAQ (reference sequence).